This T cell receptor beta chain was captured in a study of T cells in Graves' hyperthyroidism and ophthalmopathy. Study information: Peripheral blood was collected at initial diagnosis, before any treatment. Study-wide findings and caveats: Progression to ophthalmopathy was predicted a median of approximately seven months early.

TCR beta CDR3 region amplification was performed from RNA transcripts. Primed by the HTBI set, a first-round RT-PCR was run on the TCR CDR3. A single record per CDR3 protein comes from TCRdb applying MiXCR to the multiplex PCR reads. The sample yields roughly 530,000 distinct CDR3 sequences, 17% seen once. In its sample, this clonotype was seen many times. What it binds is unknown. This CDR3 spans 12 amino acids. The V gene end was trimmed by 1 base and the J gene end by 10 bases; junction bases not matched to a gene: 6. Germline V gene sequence: CDR1 GTSNPN, CDR2 SVGIG (reference sequence). Sequenced: blood. The genes are TRBV30 and TRBJ1-1; 7 positions match TRBD1. The receptor's source is a woman in her late teens or twenties with Graves' ophthalmopathy. The CDR3 DNA reads as TGTGCCTGGAGTGCTGACAGGGAAGTAGCTTTCTTT. Amino acids: CAWSADREVAFF.